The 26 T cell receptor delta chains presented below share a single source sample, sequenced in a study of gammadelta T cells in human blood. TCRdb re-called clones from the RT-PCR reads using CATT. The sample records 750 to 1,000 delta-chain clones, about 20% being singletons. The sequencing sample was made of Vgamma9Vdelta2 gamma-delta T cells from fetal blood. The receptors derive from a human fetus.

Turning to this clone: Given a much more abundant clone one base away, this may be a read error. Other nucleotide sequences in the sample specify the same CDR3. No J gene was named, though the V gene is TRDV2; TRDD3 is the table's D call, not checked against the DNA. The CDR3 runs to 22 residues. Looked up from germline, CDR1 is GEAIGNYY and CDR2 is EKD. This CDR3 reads CACDTLSLGGGYADYLTAQLFF. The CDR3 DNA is TGTGCCTGTGACACCCTTAGTTTAGGAGGGGGATACGCGGACTATTTGACAGCACAACTTTTCTTT.

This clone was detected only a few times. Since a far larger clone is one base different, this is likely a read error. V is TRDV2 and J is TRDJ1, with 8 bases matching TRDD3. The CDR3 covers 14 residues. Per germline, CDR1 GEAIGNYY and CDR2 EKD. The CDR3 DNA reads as TGTGCCTGTGACACCTGGGGATACACCGATAAACGCATCTTT. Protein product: CACDTWGYTDKRIF.

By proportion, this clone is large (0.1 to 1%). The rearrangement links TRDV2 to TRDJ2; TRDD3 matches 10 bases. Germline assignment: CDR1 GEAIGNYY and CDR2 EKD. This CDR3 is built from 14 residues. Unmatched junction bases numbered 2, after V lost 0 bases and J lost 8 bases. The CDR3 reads CACDTWGIHAQLFF. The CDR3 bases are TGTGCCTGTGACACCTGGGGGATACATGCACAACTCTTCTTT.

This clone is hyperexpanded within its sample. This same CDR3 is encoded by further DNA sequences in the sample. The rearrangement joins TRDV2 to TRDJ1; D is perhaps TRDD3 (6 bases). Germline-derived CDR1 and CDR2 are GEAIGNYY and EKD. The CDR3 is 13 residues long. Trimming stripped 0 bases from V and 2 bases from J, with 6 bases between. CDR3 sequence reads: CACDTWGTDKLIF. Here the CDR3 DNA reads TGTGCCTGTGACACCTGGGGGACCGATAAACTCATCTTT.

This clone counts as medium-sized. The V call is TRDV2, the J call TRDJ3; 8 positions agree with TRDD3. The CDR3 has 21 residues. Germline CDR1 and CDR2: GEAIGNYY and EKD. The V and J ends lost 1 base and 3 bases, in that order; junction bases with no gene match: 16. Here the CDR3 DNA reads TGTGCCTGTGACACGGCTTACTGGGGGTCCGCGTTAGGCTGGGACACCCGACAGATGTTTTTC. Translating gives CACDTAYWGSALGWDTRQMFF.

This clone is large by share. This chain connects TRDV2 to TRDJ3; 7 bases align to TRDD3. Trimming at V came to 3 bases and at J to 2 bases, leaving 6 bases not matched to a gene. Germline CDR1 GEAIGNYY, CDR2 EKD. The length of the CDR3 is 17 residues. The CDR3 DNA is TGTGCCTGTGACTCCGGGGATAGCCCCTGGGACACCCGACAGATGTTTTTC. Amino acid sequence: CACDSGDSPWDTRQMFF.

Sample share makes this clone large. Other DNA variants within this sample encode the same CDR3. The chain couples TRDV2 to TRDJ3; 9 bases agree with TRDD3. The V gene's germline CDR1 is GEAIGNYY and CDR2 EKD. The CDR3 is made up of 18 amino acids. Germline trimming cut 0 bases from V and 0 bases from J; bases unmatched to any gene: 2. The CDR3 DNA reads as TGTGCCTGTGACACCGTACTGGGGGACTCCTGGGACACCCGACAGATGTTTTTC. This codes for CACDTVLGDSWDTRQMFF.

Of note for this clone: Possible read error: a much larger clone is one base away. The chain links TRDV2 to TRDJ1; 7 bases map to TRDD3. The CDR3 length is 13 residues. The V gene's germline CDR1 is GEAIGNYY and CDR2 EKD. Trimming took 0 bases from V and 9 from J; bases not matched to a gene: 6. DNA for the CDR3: TGTGCCTGTGACACCTGGGGGACAGCACAACTCATCTTT. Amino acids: CACDTWGTAQLIF.

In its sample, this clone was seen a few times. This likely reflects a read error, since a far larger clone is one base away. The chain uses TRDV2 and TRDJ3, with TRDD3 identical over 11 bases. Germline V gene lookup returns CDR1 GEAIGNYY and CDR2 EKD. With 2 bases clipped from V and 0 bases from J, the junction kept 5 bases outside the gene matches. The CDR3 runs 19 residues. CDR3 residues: CACDRVLGDSSWDTRQMFF. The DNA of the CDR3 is TGTGCCTGTGACAGAGTACTGGGGGATAGCTCCTGGGACACCCGACAGATGTTTTTC.

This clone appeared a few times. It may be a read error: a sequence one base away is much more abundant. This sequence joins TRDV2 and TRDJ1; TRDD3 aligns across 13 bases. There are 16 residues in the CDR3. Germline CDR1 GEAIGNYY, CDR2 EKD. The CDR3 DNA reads TGTGCCCGTGATCTACTGGGGGATACGCGCACCGATAAACTCATCTTT. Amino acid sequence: CARDLLGDTRTDKLIF.

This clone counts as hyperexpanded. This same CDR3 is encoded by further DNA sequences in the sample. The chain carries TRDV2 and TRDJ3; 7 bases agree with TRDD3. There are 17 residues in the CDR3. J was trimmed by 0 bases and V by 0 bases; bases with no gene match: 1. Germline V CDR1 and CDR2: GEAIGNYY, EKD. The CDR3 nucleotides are TGTGCCTGTGACACCTGGGGGAGCTCCTGGGACACCCGACAGATGTTTTTC. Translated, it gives CACDTWGSSWDTRQMFF.

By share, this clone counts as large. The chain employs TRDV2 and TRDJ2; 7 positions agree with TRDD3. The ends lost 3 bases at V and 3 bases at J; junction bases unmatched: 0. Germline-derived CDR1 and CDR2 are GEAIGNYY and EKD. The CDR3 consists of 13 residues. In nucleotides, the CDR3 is TGTGCCTGTGACTGGGGGATGACAGCACAACTCTTCTTT. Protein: CACDWGMTAQLFF.

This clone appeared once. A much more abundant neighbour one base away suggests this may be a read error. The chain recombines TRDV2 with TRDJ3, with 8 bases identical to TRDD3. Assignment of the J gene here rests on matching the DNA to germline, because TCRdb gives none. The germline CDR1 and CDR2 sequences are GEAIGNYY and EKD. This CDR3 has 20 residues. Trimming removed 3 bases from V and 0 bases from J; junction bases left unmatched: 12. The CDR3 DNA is TGTGCCTGTGACCAACTGGGGGGTCACGCCTCCTCCTGGGACACCCGACAGATGTTTTTC. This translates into CACDQLGGHASSWDTRQMFF.

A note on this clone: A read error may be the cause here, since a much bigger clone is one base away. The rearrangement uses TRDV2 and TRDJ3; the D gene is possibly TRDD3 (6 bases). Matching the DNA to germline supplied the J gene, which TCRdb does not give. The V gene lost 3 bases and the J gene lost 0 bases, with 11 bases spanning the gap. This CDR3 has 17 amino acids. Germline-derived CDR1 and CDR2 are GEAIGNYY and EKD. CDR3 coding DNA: TGTGCCTGTGACTGGGGGCCCCTCTCCTGGGACACCCGACAGATGTTTTTC. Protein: CACDWGPLSWDTRQMFF.

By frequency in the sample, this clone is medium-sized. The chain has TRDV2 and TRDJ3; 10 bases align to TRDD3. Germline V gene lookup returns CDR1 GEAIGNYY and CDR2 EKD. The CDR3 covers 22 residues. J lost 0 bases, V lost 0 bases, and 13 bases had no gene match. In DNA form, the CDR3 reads TGTGCCTGTGACACCGTCATACTGGGGGATTCCATAGGCTCCTGGGACACCCGACAGATGTTTTTC. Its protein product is CACDTVILGDSIGSWDTRQMFF.

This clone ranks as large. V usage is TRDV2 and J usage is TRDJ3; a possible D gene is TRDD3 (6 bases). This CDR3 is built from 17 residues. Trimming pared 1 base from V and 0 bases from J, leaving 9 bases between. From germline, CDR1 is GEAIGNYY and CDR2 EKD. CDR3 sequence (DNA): TGTGCCTGTGACACTGGGGGCTTCTCCTGGGACACCCGACAGATGTTTTTC. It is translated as CACDTGGFSWDTRQMFF.

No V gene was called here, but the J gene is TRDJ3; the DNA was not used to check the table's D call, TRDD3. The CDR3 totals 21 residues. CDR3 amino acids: CACDTAGITGGYTWDTRQMFF. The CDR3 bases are TGTGCCTGTGACACCGCAGGGATTACTGGGGGATACACCTGGGACACCCGACAGATGTTTTTC.

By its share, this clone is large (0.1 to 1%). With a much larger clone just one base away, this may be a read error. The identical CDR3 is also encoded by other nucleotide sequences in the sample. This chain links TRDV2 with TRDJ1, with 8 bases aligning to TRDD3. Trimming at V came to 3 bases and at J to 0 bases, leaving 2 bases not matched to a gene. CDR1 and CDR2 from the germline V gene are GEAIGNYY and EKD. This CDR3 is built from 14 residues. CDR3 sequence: CACDLLGDTDKLIF. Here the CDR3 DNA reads TGTGCCTGTGACCTACTGGGGGACACCGATAAACTCATCTTT.

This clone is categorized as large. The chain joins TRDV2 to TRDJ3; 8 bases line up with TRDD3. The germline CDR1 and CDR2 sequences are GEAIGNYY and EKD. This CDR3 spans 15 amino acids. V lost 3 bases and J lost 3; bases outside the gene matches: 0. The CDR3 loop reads CACDGGYWDTRQMFF. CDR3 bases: TGTGCCTGTGACGGGGGATACTGGGACACCCGACAGATGTTTTTC.

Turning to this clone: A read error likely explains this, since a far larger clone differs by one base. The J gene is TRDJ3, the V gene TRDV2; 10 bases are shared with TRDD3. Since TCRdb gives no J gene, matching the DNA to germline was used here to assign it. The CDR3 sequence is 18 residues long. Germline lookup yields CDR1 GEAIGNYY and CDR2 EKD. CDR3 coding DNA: TGTGCCTGTGACACCGTTGGGGGATACTCCTGGGACCCCCGACAGATGTTTTTC. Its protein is CACDTVGGYSWDPRQMFF.

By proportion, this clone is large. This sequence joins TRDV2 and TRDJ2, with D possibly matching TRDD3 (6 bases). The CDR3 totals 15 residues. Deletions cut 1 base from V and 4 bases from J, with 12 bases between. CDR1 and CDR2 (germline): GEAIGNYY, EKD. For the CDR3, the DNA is TGTGCCTGTGACACTGTACTGGGTCGGACAGCACAACTCTTCTTT. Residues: CACDTVLGRTAQLFF.

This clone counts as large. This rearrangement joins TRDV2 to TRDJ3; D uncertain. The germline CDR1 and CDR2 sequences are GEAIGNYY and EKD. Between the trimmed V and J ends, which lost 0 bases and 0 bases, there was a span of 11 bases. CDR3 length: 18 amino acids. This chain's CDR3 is CACDTLYPSSWDTRQMFF. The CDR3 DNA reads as TGTGCCTGTGACACCTTGTACCCCAGCTCCTGGGACACCCGACAGATGTTTTTC.

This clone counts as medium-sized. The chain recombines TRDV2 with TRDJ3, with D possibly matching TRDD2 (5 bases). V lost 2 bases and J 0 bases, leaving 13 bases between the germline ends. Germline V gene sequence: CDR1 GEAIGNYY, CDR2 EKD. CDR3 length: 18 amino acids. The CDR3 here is CACDRLLGFSWDTRQMFF. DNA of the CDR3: TGTGCCTGTGACAGGCTCCTAGGGTTCTCCTGGGACACCCGACAGATGTTTTTC.

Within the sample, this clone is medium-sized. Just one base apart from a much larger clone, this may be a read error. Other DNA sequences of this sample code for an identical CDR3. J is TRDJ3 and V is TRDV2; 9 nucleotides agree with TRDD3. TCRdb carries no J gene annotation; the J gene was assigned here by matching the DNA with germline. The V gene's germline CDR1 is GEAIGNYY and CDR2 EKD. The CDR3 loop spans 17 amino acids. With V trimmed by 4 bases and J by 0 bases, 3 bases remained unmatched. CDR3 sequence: CACEYWGSSWDTRQMFF. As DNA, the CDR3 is TGTGCCTGTGAATACTGGGGGAGCTCCTGGGACACCCGACAGATGTTTTTC.

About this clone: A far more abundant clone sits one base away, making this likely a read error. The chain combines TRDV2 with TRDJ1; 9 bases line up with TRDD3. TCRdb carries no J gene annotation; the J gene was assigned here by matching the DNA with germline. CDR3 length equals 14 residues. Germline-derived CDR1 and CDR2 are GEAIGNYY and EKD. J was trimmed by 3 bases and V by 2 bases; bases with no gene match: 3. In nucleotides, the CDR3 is TGTGCCTGTGACATACTGGGGGACGCCGATAAACTCATCTTT. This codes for CACDILGDADKLIF.

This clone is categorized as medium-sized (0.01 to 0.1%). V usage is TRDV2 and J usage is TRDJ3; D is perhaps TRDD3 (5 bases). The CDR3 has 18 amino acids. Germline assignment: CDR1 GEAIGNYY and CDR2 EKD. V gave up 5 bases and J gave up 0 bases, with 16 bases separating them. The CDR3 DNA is TGTGCCTGTGTTTGTGTTGGGGACGGCTCCTGGGACACCCGACAGATGTTTTTC. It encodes CACVCVGDGSWDTRQMFF.